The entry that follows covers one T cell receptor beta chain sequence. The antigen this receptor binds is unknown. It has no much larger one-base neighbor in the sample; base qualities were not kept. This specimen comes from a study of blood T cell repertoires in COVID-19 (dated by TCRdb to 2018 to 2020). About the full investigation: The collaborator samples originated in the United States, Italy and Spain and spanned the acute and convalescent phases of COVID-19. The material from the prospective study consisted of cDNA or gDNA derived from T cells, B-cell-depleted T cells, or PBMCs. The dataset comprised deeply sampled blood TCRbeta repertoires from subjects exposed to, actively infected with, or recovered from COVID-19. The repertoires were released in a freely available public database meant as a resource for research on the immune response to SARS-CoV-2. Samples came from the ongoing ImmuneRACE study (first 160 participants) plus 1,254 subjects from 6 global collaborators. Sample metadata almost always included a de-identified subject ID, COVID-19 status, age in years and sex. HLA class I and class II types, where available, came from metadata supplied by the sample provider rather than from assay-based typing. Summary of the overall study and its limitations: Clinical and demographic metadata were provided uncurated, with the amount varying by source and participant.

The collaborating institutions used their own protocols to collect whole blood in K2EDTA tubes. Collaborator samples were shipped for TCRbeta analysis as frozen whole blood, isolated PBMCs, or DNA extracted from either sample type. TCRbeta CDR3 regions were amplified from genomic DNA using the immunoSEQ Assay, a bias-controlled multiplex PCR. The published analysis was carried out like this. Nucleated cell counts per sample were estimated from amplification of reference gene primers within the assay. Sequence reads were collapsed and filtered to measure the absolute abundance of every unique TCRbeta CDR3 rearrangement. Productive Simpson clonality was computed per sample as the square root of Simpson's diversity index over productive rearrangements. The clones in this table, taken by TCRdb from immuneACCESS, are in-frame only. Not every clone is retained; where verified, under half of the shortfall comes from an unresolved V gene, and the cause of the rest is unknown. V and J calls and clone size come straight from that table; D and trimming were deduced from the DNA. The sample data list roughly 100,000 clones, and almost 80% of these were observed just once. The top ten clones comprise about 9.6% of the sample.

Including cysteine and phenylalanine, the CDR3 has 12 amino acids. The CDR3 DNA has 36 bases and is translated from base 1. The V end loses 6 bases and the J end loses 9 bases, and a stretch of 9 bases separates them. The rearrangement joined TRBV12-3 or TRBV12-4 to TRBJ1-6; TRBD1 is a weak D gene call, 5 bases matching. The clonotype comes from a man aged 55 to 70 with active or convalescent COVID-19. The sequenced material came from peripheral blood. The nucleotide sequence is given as TGTGCCAGCAGACGACAGCCTTCACCCCTCCACTTT. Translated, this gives CASRRQPSPLHF.